This TCR beta chain appears in the sequencing data of a study of blood T cells in healthy people across ages. Germline values: CDR1 PRHDT, CDR2 FYEKMQ (reference sequence). CDR3 size: 15 residues. Trimming pared 3 bases from V and 0 bases from J, leaving 11 bases between. Study results and limitations: The study found more naive CD4+ cells and higher diversity in long-lived than aged donors.

With respect to this clonotype: Its matching antigen is unknown.

Peripheral blood was drawn, about 10 milliliters per donor. Each sample had at least 6 million PBMCs isolated. Then a second PCR, running about 6 to 11 cycles, was carried out with a sample-barcoded 5' primer and a J-beta primer mix. A template-switch adaptor with 12 random nucleotides tagged each cDNA molecule. Using its own MiXCR run on the 5' RACE reads, TCRdb lists one record per CDR3 protein. This table holds around 2 million distinct CDR3 sequences, about 39% found once. The source of this sequence is a human donor in good health. The genes are TRBV13 and TRBJ1-1; D is ambiguous. Specimen: blood. In nucleotides, the CDR3 is TGTGCCAGCAGCTTTAAACGGAGAATGAACACTGAAGCTTTCTTT. Protein: CASSFKRRMNTEAFF.